The clone carrying this TCR beta chain has only a few counts. The table came from immunoSEQ multiplex PCR; TCRdb's copy has only in-frame clones and leaves some out. The sample contains around 70,000 clones, 88% of which appear only once. Trimming removed 0 bases from V and 2 bases from J, with 9 bases in between. The CDR3 extends over 15 amino acids. CDR1 SGHRS and CDR2 YFSETQ come from the germline V gene. The data stem from a study of OX40 agonist ivuxolimab in advanced cancers. Turning to the study itself: The eligibility criteria allowed prior anti-PD-1, anti-PD-L1 or anti-CTLA-4 therapy, and roughly 39% had some.

The sequence came from an adult with an advanced solid tumor such as melanoma, head and neck, liver or kidney cancer. This sequence joins TRBV5-1 and TRBJ1-3; maybe TRBD1 (6 bases). Sequences were derived from CD4+ or CD8+ T cells sorted from blood, sampled in a trial of the OX40 agonist ivuxolimab. Here the CDR3 reads CASSLAGQPGNTIYF. Written as DNA, the CDR3 is TGCGCCAGCAGCTTGGCCGGACAGCCTGGAAACACCATATATTTT.